The rows below give T cell receptor beta chains drawn from one sample of a study of spatial heterogeneity in lung cancer. TCRdb ran MiXCR on the 5' RACE reads and lists one entry per CDR3 protein. The repertoire holds roughly 70,000 distinct CDR3 sequences, with around 9.3% as singletons. Source: PBMCs, taken at follow-up. The receptors were gathered from a female donor with early-stage non-small cell lung cancer. CDR3s include the opening cysteine and the closing phenylalanine or tryptophan. A D gene is named only where the DNA matches it firmly. Clone size is not always given. Where it is, it says once, few, many or a class for expanded clones.

TRBJ2-1 | . | TRBV11-2 | . | TGTGCCAGCAGCTTAGGCCCCAATGAGCAGTTCTTC | CASSLGPNEQFF
TRBJ1-1 | . | TRBV2 | . | TGTGCCAGCCAGACACACCTTGGGACTGAAGCTTTCTTT | CASQTHLGTEAFF
TRBJ1-2 | few | TRBV6-2/TRBV6-3 | . | TGTGCCAGCACCGGAGCTATCTATGGCTACACCTTC | CASTGAIYGYTF
TRBJ2-2 | many | TRBV5-1 | . | TGCGCCAGCAGCGTTACAGGGTCCGGGGAGCTGTTTTTT | CASSVTGSGELFF
TRBJ1-1 | few | TRBV5-5 | . | TGTGCCAGCAGCTTAGCCATCGGAAGGACTGAAGCTTTCTTT | CASSLAIGRTEAFF
TRBJ2-7 | many | TRBV2 | TRBD2 | TGTGCCAGCAGTGATAGACTAGCGGGGTCCTACGAGCAGTACTTC | CASSDRLAGSYEQYF
TRBJ2-7 | few | TRBV7-7 | . | TGTGCTAGCAGCTTAGCCGGCGGCGAGCAGTACTTC | CASSLAGGEQYF
TRBJ2-7 | many | TRBV7-3 | TRBD1 | TGTGCCAGCAGCCCCGGAACAGGGGTCGGCGAGCAGTACTTC | CASSPGTGVGEQYF
TRBJ2-3 | few | TRBV2 | . | TGTGCCAGCACCATGGGATCTAGCACAGATACGCAGTATTTT | CASTMGSSTDTQYF
TRBJ2-1 | once | TRBV3-1 | TRBD2 | TGTGCCAGCAGCCGCCAAGGTAGCGGGAGGGGTGAGCAGTTCTTC | CASSRQGSGRGEQFF
TRBJ2-1 | many | TRBV29-1 | . | TGCAGCACGTCCTGGAGTAGCGGATCCTACAATGAGCAGTTCTTC | CSTSWSSGSYNEQFF
TRBJ2-7 | . | TRBV27 | TRBD2 | TGTGCCAGCACCCCAGGGCGGGAGGAGGTTAACGAGCAGTACTTC | CASTPGREEVNEQYF
TRBJ2-1 | many | TRBV7-8 | . | TGTGCCAGCAGCTTAGTTAGGGCAGGGGATTTCAATGAGCAGTTCTTC | CASSLVRAGDFNEQFF
TRBJ1-1 | many | TRBV7-9 | TRBD1 | TGTGCCAGCGTTGGACAGGGCCCAGCTTTCTTT | CASVGQGPAFF
TRBJ1-6 | . | TRBV5-6 | TRBD1 | TGTGCCAGCAGCGGGTGGGGACAGGCGGATTATTCACCCCTCCACTTT | CASSGWGQADYSPLHF
TRBJ2-3 | . | TRBV12-3/TRBV12-4 | . | TGTGCCAACGCAAGACCCGGCACAGATACGCAGTATTTT | CANARPGTDTQYF
TRBJ1-1 | many | TRBV29-1 | . | TGCAGCGCTGATAGGGGACAAACTGAAGCTTTCTTT | CSADRGQTEAFF
TRBJ2-4 | many | TRBV28 | . | TGTGCCAGCAGTCTACCTGGTTCCAAAAACATTCAGTACTTC | CASSLPGSKNIQYF
TRBJ2-5 | many | TRBV4-1 | TRBD1 | TGCGCCAGCAGCCAAACAGTGGGACAGGCGACCCAGTACTTC | CASSQTVGQATQYF
TRBJ2-7 | many | TRBV20-1 | . | TGCAGTGCTAGAAGGGACTCCTACGAGCAGTACTTC | CSARRDSYEQYF